This TCR beta chain was sequenced in a study of T cell therapy product for transplant patients (dated by TCRdb to 2018 to 2020). Background on the whole study: In Berlin, Germany, the wider healthy donor group was made up of roughly 20 individuals (about 10 male and 9 female) aged roughly 23 to 90 years. A next-generation autologous adoptive antiviral T-cell product was developed for immunosuppressed solid organ transplant patients, with CMV used as the model virus. The TCRbeta repertoire analysis of rapamycin-treated and untreated products included n = 3 healthy donors. To assess clonal composition, the TCRbeta repertoires of CMV-specific T-cell products grown with and without rapamycin from the same donors were compared. Expansion media were supplemented with either IL-7 and IL-15 at around 9.7 ng/ml or IL-2 at roughly 50 U/ml.

V and J are truncated by 9 bases and 8 bases respectively, leaving an intervening sequence of 20 bases. From the germline V gene, CDR1 is SNHLY and CDR2 is FYNNEI. Taken from cysteine to phenylalanine, the CDR3 has 15 residues. Of all the DNA, just the CDR3 is kept, 45 bases in frame from base 1. By share, this clone ranks as large (0.1 to 1%). Its recognized antigen is unknown. Per-base quality was not reported, and no clone a single base away is much larger than it. This sample's label refers to: 20 nM rapamycin added during CMV-specific T-cell product expansion (Rapa-TCP). The sample label corresponds to: CMVpp65/IE-1-reactive T cells enriched by IFNgamma capture and expanded in vitro. PBMCs were stimulated for around six hours with overlapping CMV pp65 and IE-1 peptide pools, with each pool at 0.5 ug/ml. IFNgamma-producing CMV-stimulated cells were positively selected with the IFNgamma Secretion Assay-Cell Enrichment and Detection Kit (Miltenyi Biotec). Enriched IFNgamma+ cells were grown for about 22 days with irradiated autologous feeders together with either IL-7/IL-15 or IL-2. To provide sufficient cells for different cell sorting steps, buffy coats were used from about 15% of the 19 healthy donors. Biocoll density gradient centrifugation was the method used to isolate peripheral blood mononuclear cells. DRK supplied the buffy coats from healthy donors.

Genomic DNA was extracted with an AllPrep DNA/RNA Kit and TCRbeta CDR3 regions were amplified with the immunoSEQ hsTCRb Kit. The paper's data handling went like this. Productive rearrangements, meaning in-frame CDR3 nucleotide sequences with no stop codons, were analyzed in immunoSEQ Analyzer 3.0. Clonality was computed from productive entropy normalized to the number of productive rearrangements, and sample overlap was measured with the Morisita index. Drawn from immuneACCESS, this table holds only the in-frame rearrangements with V and J called that TCRdb kept. Clones are partly lost; checked studies trace under half to an unresolved V gene and leave the rest unexplained. V and J calls and clone size follow that table, whereas D and trimming were derived from the DNA. This sample gives about 600 clones in total; roughly 89% of them show up just once. About 72% of the sample is held by the ten biggest clonotypes.

Broader findings and caveats from the paper: The top 10 clones covered roughly 77% of the repertoire in rapamycin-treated products versus about 88% in untreated products. It was suggested by the authors that the increased clonal diversity in Rapa-TCPs may reflect survival of low-frequency clones and preferential expansion of central memory T cells. Compared with untreated products, rapamycin-treated products had a more diverse, less clonal TCRbeta repertoire and more distinct clones. Paired products from the same donor shared many clones, whereas repertoires from different donors showed no overlap.

This clonotype was obtained from an adult in good health. This receptor chain uses TRBV2 and TRBJ1-6; 5 matching bases give a weak D call of TRBD1. The source material was a sorted cell population cultured from PBMCs. CDR3 sequence: CASLVESAGDSPLHF. The DNA is as follows: TGTGCCAGTCTAGTGGAATCCGCGGGGGATTCACCCCTCCACTTT.